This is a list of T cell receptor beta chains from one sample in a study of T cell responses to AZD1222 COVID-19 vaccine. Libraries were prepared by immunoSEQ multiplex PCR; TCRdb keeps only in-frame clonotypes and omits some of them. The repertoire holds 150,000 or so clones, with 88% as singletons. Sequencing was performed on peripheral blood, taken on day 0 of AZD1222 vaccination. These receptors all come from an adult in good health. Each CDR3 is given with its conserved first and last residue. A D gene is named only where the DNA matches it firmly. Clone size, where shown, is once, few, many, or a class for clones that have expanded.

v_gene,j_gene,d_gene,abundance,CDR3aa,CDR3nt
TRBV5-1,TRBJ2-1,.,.,CASSLGGTSHNEQFF,TGCGCCAGCAGCTTGGGTGGGACTTCTCACAATGAGCAGTTCTTC
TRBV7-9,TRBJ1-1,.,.,CASTLAGVDTEAFF,TGTGCCAGCACACTGGCAGGTGTTGACACTGAAGCTTTCTTT
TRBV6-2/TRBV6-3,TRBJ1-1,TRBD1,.,CASSPPGQGRTEAFF,TGTGCCAGCAGTCCACCGGGACAGGGGCGAACTGAAGCTTTCTTT
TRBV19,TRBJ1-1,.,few,CASSAPGHPSGAFF,TGTGCCAGTAGTGCACCGGGACATCCCTCGGGAGCTTTCTTT
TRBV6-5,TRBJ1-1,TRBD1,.,CASRRTGVSTEAFF,TGTGCCAGCAGACGCACAGGGGTGAGCACTGAAGCTTTCTTT
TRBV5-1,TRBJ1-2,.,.,CASSLENYGYTF,TGCGCCAGCAGCTTGGAAAACTATGGCTACACCTTC
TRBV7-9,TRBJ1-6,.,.,CASSPGVSPLHF,TGTGCCAGCAGCCCAGGGGTTTCACCCCTCCACTTT
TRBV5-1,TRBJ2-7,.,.,CASSPAPGRNEQYF,TGCGCCAGCAGCCCCGCCCCAGGGAGGAACGAGCAGTACTTC
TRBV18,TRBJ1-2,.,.,CASSPPSLGYTF,TGTGCCAGCTCACCACCATCCCTAGGCTACACCTTC
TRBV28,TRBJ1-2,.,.,CASSLPQQNYGYTF,TGTGCCAGCAGTTTACCCCAGCAGAACTATGGCTACACCTTC
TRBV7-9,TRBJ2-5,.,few,CASSASETQYF,TGTGCCAGCAGCGCTAGTGAGACCCAGTACTTC
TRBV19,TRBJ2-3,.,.,CASSDTSGTDTQYF,TGTGCCAGTAGTGATACGTCTGGCACAGATACGCAGTATTTT
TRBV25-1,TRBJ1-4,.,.,CASSLIGGGELFF,TGTGCCAGCAGCCTCATCGGGGGGGGAGAACTGTTTTTT
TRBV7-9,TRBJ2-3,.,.,CASSFTDTQYF,TGTGCCAGCAGCTTCACAGATACGCAGTATTTT
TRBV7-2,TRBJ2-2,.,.,CASRSGITGELFF,TGTGCCAGCAGGTCCGGCATCACCGGGGAGCTGTTTTTT
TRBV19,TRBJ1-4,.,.,CASSIRDRTNEKLFF,TGTGCCAGTAGTATCAGGGATAGAACTAATGAAAAACTGTTTTTT
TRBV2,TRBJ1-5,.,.,CASSESFRMDQPQHF,TGTGCCAGCAGTGAATCGTTTCGGATGGATCAGCCCCAGCATTTT
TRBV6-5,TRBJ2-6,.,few,CASEGSGANVLTF,TGTGCCAGCGAGGGATCTGGGGCCAACGTCCTGACTTTC
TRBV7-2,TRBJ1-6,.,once,CASSPQRYSPLHF,TGTGCCAGCAGCCCCCAGAGGTACTCACCCCTCCACTTT
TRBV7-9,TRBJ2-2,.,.,CASSPQRNTGELFF,TGTGCCAGCAGCCCTCAAAGGAACACCGGGGAGCTGTTTTTT
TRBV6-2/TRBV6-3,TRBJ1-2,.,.,CASSKTGGYGYTF,TGTGCCAGCAGTAAGACCGGGGGGTATGGCTACACCTTC
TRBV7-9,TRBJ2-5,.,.,CASSLSGQETQYF,TGTGCCAGCAGCTTATCCGGGCAAGAGACCCAGTACTTC
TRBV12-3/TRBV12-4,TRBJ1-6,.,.,CASRDSLNSPLHF,TGTGCCAGCAGAGACAGCCTAAATTCACCCCTCCACTTT
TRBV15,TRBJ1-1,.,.,CATSRPRGNTEAFF,TGTGCCACCAGCAGACCCCGGGGGAACACTGAAGCTTTCTTT
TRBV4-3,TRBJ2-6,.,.,CASSQELGRSDSGANVLTF,TGCGCCAGCAGCCAAGAGCTCGGCAGGTCTGACTCTGGGGCCAACGTCCTGACTTTC
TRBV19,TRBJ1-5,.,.,CASIRGFGFAQPQHF,TGTGCCAGTATTCGAGGATTTGGGTTCGCTCAGCCCCAGCATTTT
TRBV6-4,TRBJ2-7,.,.,CASSAPWKPFSYEQYF,TGTGCCAGCAGTGCACCATGGAAGCCCTTCTCCTACGAGCAGTACTTC
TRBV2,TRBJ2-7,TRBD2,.,CASRGGLVFYEQYF,TGTGCCAGCAGAGGGGGACTAGTTTTCTACGAGCAGTACTTC
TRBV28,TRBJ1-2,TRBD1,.,CASSPPDRPNYGYTF,TGTGCCAGCAGTCCCCCGGACAGGCCTAACTATGGCTACACCTTC
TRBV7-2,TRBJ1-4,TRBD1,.,CASSLGDRRNEKLFF,TGTGCCAGCAGCTTAGGGGACAGGAGAAATGAAAAACTGTTTTTT
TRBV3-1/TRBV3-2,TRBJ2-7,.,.,CASSPETGMGYEQYF,TGTGCCAGCAGCCCTGAAACAGGGATGGGCTACGAGCAGTACTTC
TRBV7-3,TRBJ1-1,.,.,CASSEGGANTEAFF,TGTGCCAGCAGCGAGGGTGGAGCGAACACTGAAGCTTTCTTT
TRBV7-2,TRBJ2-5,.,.,CASSLGRGPTETQYF,TGTGCCAGCAGCTTAGGGCGGGGGCCAACAGAGACCCAGTACTTC
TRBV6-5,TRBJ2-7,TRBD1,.,CASSRDRGDEQYF,TGTGCCAGCAGCCGGGACAGGGGCGACGAGCAGTACTTC
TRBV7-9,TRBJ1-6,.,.,CASSPQGIYNSPLHF,TGTGCCAGCAGCCCCCAGGGGATTTATAATTCACCCCTCCACTTT
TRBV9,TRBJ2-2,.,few,CASSVGVNTGELFF,TGTGCCAGCAGCGTAGGGGTTAACACCGGGGAGCTGTTTTTT
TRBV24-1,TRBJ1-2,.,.,CATSDGPPTYGYTF,TGTGCCACCAGTGATGGGCCACCCACCTATGGCTACACCTTC
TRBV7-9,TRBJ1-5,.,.,CASSPVTPSAQHF,TGTGCCAGCAGCCCCGTTACCCCATCGGCCCAGCATTTT
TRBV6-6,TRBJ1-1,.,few,CASRSIEGGTEAFF,TGTGCCAGCAGATCTATCGAGGGTGGCACTGAAGCTTTCTTT
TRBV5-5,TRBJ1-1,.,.,CASIPEVADNTEAFF,TGTGCCAGCATCCCGGAGGTGGCGGATAACACTGAAGCTTTCTTT
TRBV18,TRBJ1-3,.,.,CASSPERTGNTIYF,TGTGCCAGCTCACCTGAAAGGACTGGAAACACCATATATTTT
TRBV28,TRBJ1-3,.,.,CASSLFARSGNTIYF,TGTGCCAGCAGTTTGTTCGCGCGCTCTGGAAACACCATATATTTT